A selection of T cell receptor beta chains follows, all from one sample in a study of blood T cells in healthy people across ages. TCRdb reanalysed the 5' RACE reads using MiXCR and keeps one entry per CDR3 protein. The repertoire holds about 930,000 distinct CDR3 sequences, with 29% as singletons. These data were likewise used in another study, on T cells of mothers and their children.

The sequenced material came from blood. The receptors shown here come from a woman aged 40 to 50 in good health. Both conserved end residues are part of each CDR3. The order of the fields is clone size, D gene, V gene, J gene, CDR3 length, CDR3 DNA, CDR3 protein. The D gene is left open where the match is weak. Clone sizes are given selectively: once, few, many, or a class where the clone is expanded.

clone size: -; D gene: TRBD2; V gene: TRBV7-9; J gene: TRBJ2-1; CDR3 length: 16; CDR3 DNA: TGTGCCAGCGGCTTAGGGCTAGCGGGAGGATACAATGAGCAGTTCTTC; CDR3 protein: CASGLGLAGGYNEQFF
clone size: many; D gene: TRBD1; V gene: TRBV15; J gene: TRBJ2-7; CDR3 length: 15; CDR3 DNA: TGTGCCACGAGACAGGGGTCTCCGAGCTCCTACGAGCAGTACTTC; CDR3 protein: CATRQGSPSSYEQYF
clone size: -; D gene: -; V gene: TRBV7-2; J gene: TRBJ1-2; CDR3 length: 13; CDR3 DNA: TGTGCCAGCAGCCTGAGCTTGAATCGTGGCTACACCTTC; CDR3 protein: CASSLSLNRGYTF
clone size: -; D gene: -; V gene: TRBV20-1; J gene: TRBJ2-3; CDR3 length: 16; CDR3 DNA: TGCAGTGCTAGAGATCCATGGCAGGGTAGCACAGATACGCAGTATTTT; CDR3 protein: CSARDPWQGSTDTQYF
clone size: many; D gene: -; V gene: TRBV7-2; J gene: TRBJ2-5; CDR3 length: 15; CDR3 DNA: TGTGCCAGCAGCCGACTCGCAGTTCCCCAAGAGACCCAGTACTTC; CDR3 protein: CASSRLAVPQETQYF
clone size: -; D gene: TRBD1; V gene: TRBV10-3; J gene: TRBJ2-3; CDR3 length: 13; CDR3 DNA: TGTGCCATCAGCCGGACAGGGGCAGATACGCAGTATTTT; CDR3 protein: CAISRTGADTQYF
clone size: few; D gene: TRBD1; V gene: TRBV7-9; J gene: TRBJ2-6; CDR3 length: 18; CDR3 DNA: TGTGCCAGCAGCCAAGAAACCCGACAGGGGGCTGGGGCCAACGTCCTGACTTTC; CDR3 protein: CASSQETRQGAGANVLTF
clone size: -; D gene: -; V gene: TRBV2; J gene: TRBJ1-2; CDR3 length: 13; CDR3 DNA: TGTGCCAGCAGTGTTCAGGGACTTGGTGGCCACACCTTC; CDR3 protein: CASSVQGLGGHTF
clone size: -; D gene: -; V gene: TRBV5-1; J gene: TRBJ2-5; CDR3 length: 13; CDR3 DNA: TGCGCCAGCAGCCAGTCGGCGGAGGAGACCCAGTACTTC; CDR3 protein: CASSQSAEETQYF
clone size: many; D gene: -; V gene: TRBV7-2; J gene: TRBJ2-7; CDR3 length: 14; CDR3 DNA: TGTGCCAGCAGCCTGAGGAGGCAGACCTACGAGCAGTACTTC; CDR3 protein: CASSLRRQTYEQYF
clone size: many; D gene: -; V gene: TRBV29-1; J gene: TRBJ2-1; CDR3 length: 11; CDR3 DNA: TGCAGCGTTTCGACCAACAATGAGCAGTTCTTC; CDR3 protein: CSVSTNNEQFF
clone size: -; D gene: TRBD1; V gene: TRBV6-5; J gene: TRBJ1-2; CDR3 length: 11; CDR3 DNA: TGTGCCAGCAGTCACAGGGGGCTTAGCACCTTC; CDR3 protein: CASSHRGLSTF
clone size: few; D gene: -; V gene: TRBV28; J gene: TRBJ2-1; CDR3 length: 13; CDR3 DNA: TGTGCCAGCAGTTTCCCCTCAGGGGGGGTGCAGTTCTTC; CDR3 protein: CASSFPSGGVQFF
clone size: few; D gene: -; V gene: TRBV20-1; J gene: TRBJ1-2; CDR3 length: 11; CDR3 DNA: TGCAGTGCTCTGGGGGACTATGGCTACACCTTC; CDR3 protein: CSALGDYGYTF
clone size: few; D gene: TRBD2; V gene: TRBV10-3; J gene: TRBJ2-1; CDR3 length: 15; CDR3 DNA: TGTGCCATCAGCCCTAGCGGGGGTGCGCACAATGAGCAGTTCTTC; CDR3 protein: CAISPSGGAHNEQFF